This TCR beta chain was identified during a study of cytomegalovirus exposure and HLA in healthy donors. Between the trimmed V and J ends, which lost 5 bases and 1 base, there was a span of 12 bases. This CDR3 comprises 15 residues. In germline, CDR1 is SNHLY, CDR2 FYNNEI. General study findings and limits: Reports indicate that TCR beta sequences accurately predicted the HLA-A and HLA-B alleles of most subjects.

For this clone: Its antigen is still unknown.

Primers included in the PCR were 60 Vbeta and 13 Jbeta primers. Some clones are missing from TCRdb's copy, which holds only in-frame ones; the method was immunoSEQ multiplex PCR. Altogether 140,000 or so clones are present, around 72% being singletons, with the ten largest covering roughly 4.5%. The sequence came from a man aged 18 to 30 in good health and CMV-seropositive. The chain is built from TRBV2 and TRBJ1-5; no clear D. The sequencing sample was made of PBMCs. The CDR3 loop reads CASSRDTLSNQPQHF. The CDR3 nucleotides read TGTGCCAGCAGTCGTGACACCTTAAGCAATCAGCCCCAGCATTTT.